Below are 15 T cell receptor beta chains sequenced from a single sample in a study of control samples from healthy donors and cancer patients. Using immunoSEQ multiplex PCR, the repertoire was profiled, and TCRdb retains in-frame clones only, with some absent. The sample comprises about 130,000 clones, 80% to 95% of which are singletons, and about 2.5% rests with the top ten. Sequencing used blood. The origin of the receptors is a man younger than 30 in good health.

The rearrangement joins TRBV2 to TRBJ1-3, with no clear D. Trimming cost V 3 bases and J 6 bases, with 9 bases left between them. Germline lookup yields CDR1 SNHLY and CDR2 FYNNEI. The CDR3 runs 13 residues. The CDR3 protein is CASSDRSLNTIYF. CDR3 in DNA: TGTGCCAGCAGTGATCGGTCCCTAAACACCATATATTTT.

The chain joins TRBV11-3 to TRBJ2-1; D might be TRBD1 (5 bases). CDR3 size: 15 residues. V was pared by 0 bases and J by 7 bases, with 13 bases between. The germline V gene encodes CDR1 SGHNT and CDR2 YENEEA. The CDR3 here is CASSLDGHSLNEQFF. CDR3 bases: TGTGCCAGCAGCTTAGACGGACACTCGTTGAATGAGCAGTTCTTC.

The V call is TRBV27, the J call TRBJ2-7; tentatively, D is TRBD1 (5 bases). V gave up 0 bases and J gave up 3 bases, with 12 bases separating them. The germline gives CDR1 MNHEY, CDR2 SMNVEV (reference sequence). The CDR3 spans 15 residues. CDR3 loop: CASSLSMQGSYEQYF. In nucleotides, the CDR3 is TGTGCCAGCAGTTTATCGATGCAGGGTAGCTACGAGCAGTACTTC.

The CDR3 DNA follows: TGTGCCAGCAGTTTAAACCCGCAGGGAACGTACAATGAGCAGTTCTTC. It specifies CASSLNPQGTYNEQFF. The V and J genes are TRBV27 and TRBJ2-1; possible D gene TRBD1, 5 bases. This CDR3 has 16 amino acids. In germline, CDR1 is MNHEY, CDR2 SMNVEV (reference sequence). V lost 2 bases and J lost 4, with 15 bases in between.

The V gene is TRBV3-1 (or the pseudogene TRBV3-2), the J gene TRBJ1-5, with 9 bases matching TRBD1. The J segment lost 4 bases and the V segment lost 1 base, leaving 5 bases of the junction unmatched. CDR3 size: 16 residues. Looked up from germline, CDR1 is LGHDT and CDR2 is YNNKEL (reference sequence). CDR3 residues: CASSQAYRGPNQPQHF. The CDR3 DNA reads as TGTGCCAGCAGCCAAGCCTACAGGGGGCCAAATCAGCCCCAGCATTTT.

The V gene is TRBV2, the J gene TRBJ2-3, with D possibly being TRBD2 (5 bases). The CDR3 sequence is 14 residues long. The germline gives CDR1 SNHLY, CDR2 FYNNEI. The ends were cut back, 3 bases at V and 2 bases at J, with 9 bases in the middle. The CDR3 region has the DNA TGTGCCAGCAGTGAGCCGGACTTCACAGATACGCAGTATTTT. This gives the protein CASSEPDFTDTQYF.

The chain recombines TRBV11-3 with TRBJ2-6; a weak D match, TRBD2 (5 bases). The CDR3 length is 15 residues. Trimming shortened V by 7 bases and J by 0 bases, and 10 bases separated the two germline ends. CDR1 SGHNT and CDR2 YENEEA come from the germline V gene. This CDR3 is CASKGRDSGANVLTF. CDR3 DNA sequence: TGTGCCAGCAAAGGACGGGACTCTGGGGCCAACGTCCTGACTTTC.

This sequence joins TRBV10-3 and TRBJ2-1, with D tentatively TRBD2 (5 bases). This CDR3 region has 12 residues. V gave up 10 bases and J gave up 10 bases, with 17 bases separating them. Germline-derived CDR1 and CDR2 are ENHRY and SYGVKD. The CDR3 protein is CATSSSTGEQFF. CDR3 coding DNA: TGTGCCACAAGCTCTTCAACGGGGGAGCAGTTCTTC.

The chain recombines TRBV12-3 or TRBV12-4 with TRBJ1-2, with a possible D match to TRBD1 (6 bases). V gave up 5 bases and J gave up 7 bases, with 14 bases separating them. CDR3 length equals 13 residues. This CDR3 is CASSDTGYGGYTF. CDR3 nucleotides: TGTGCCAGCAGTGATACAGGGTATGGTGGCTACACCTTC.

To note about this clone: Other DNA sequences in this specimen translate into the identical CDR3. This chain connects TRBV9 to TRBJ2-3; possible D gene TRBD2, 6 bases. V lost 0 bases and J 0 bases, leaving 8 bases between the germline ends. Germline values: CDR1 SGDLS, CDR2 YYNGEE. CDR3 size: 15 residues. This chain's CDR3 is CASSVGGASTDTQYF. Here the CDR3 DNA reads TGTGCCAGCAGCGTAGGCGGGGCTAGCACAGATACGCAGTATTTT.

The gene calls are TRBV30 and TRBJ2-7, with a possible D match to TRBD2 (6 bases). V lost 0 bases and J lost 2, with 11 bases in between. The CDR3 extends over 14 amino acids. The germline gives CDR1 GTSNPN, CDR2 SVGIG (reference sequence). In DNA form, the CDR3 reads TGTGCCTGGAGTGTCGACACGGGAGCCTACGAGCAGTACTTC. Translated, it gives CAWSVDTGAYEQYF.

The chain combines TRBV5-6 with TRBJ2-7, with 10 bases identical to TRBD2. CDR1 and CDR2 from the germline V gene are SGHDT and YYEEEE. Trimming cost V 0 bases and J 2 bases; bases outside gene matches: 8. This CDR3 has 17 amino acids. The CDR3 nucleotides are TGTGCCAGCAGCTTGGGCGCCGGGACTAGCGCTACCTACGAGCAGTACTTC. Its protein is CASSLGAGTSATYEQYF.

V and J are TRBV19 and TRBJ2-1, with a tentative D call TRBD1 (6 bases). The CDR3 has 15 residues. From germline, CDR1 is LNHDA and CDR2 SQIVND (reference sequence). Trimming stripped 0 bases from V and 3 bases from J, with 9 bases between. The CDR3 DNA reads TGTGCCAGTAGTATAGAGCGACAGGACTACAATGAGCAGTTCTTC. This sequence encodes CASSIERQDYNEQFF. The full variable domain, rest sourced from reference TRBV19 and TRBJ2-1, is DGGITQSPKYLFRKEGQNVTLSCEQNLNHDAMYWYRQDPGQGLRLIYYSQIVNDFQKGDIAEGYSVSREKKESFPLTVTSAQKNPTAFYLCASSIERQDYNEQFFGPGTRLTVL.

This chain's CDR3 is CASVTGTGNNEQFF. As DNA, the CDR3 is TGCGCCAGCGTTACCGGGACTGGCAACAATGAGCAGTTCTTC. The V and J genes are TRBV10-2 and TRBJ2-1; a weak D match, TRBD2 (6 bases). Germline CDR1 and CDR2: WSHSY and SAAADI. V lost 8 bases and J lost 5, with 16 bases in between. The CDR3 has 14 amino acids.

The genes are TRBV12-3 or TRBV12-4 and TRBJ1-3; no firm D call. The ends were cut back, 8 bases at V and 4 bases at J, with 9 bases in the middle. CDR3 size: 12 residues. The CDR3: CASYDIGNTIYF. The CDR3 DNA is TGTGCCAGCTACGATATAGGAAACACCATATATTTT.